These T cell receptor beta chains were read from a single sample in a study of breast tumors, draining lymph nodes, adjacent tissues. TCRdb re-analysed the multiplex PCR reads in MiXCR, keeping a single row per CDR3 protein. The sample consists of about 150,000 distinct CDR3 sequences, over 25% of them appearing once. Material for sequencing was axillary lymph node tissue. Receptor source: a female donor with breast cancer. Some clones in this sample may be carry-over from other donors' samples. Both conserved end residues are part of each CDR3. Fields, in order: D gene, clone size, V gene, J gene, CDR3 protein, CDR3 DNA. The D gene is left open where the match is weak. Only part of the rows carry a size: once, few, many, or a class if the clone is expanded.

>.|many|TRBV6-1|TRBJ1-6
CASFNRANSPLHF
TGTGCCAGCTTTAACCGGGCAAATTCACCCCTCCACTTT
>.|many|TRBV5-8|TRBJ2-6
CASSLEAGANVLTF
TGTGCCAGCAGCTTGGAAGCTGGGGCCAACGTCCTGACTTTC
>TRBD2|.|TRBV7-2|TRBJ2-5
CASSLGTSGLLTQNF
TGTGCCAGCAGCTTAGGGACTAGCGGGCTTCTGACTCAGAACTTC
>.|.|TRBV19|TRBJ1-5
CASSTSTGTGSQPQHF
TGTGCCAGTAGTACCTCGACAGGAACCGGGAGTCAGCCCCAGCATTTT
>.|.|TRBV20-1|TRBJ2-1
CSAPGRKEQFF
TGCAGTGCTCCAGGGAGAAAAGAGCAGTTCTTC
>.|many|TRBV3-1|TRBJ1-2
CASSQGAGGFYGYTF
TGTGCCAGCAGCCAAGGGGCGGGGGGATTCTATGGCTACACCTTC
>TRBD2|many|TRBV5-5|TRBJ2-3
CASSLRRGGVLTDTQYF
TGTGCCAGCAGCTTGCGGCGGGGGGGGGTCCTCACAGATACGCAGTATTTT
>TRBD1|many|TRBV7-8|TRBJ2-1
CASSLAFTGGNYNEQFF
TGTGCCAGCAGCTTAGCCTTTACAGGGGGCAATTACAATGAGCAGTTCTTC
>TRBD1|once|TRBV20-1|TRBJ1-2
CSASGLAPGTGSGGYTF
TGCAGTGCTAGTGGTTTGGCCCCGGGGACAGGGTCGGGTGGCTACACCTTC
>TRBD1|many|TRBV19|TRBJ1-5
CASSPQGQGNQPQHF
TGTGCCAGTAGTCCCCAGGGACAGGGCAATCAGCCCCAGCATTTT
>TRBD1|many|TRBV7-9|TRBJ2-2
CASSSPGQGAGELFF
TGTGCCAGCAGCTCCCCGGGACAGGGAGCCGGGGAGCTGTTTTTT
>TRBD1|.|TRBV6-5|TRBJ2-7
CANSHDRGPGGEQYF
TGTGCCAACAGTCACGACAGGGGGCCGGGTGGTGAGCAGTACTTC
>.|many|TRBV7-7|TRBJ2-7
CASSPTRGSYEQYF
TGTGCTAGCAGCCCGACGAGGGGGTCCTACGAGCAGTACTTC
>.|many|TRBV3-1|TRBJ1-6
CASSQSGSFNSPLHF
TGTGCCAGCAGCCAATCGGGGAGTTTTAATTCACCCCTCCACTTT
>TRBD1|many|TRBV6-5|TRBJ1-3
CASSYGTGAGNTIYF
TGTGCCAGCAGTTATGGGACAGGAGCCGGAAACACCATATATTTT
>.|many|TRBV5-6|TRBJ2-5
CASSVGTGLGETQYF
TGTGCCAGCAGCGTGGGGACGGGATTGGGGGAGACCCAGTACTTC
>.|.|TRBV2|TRBJ1-1
CASRGRENTETFF
TGTGCCAGCAGGGGACGGGAGAACACTGAAACTTTCTTT
>.|many|TRBV10-2|TRBJ1-6
CASSDDDNSPLHF
TGCGCCAGCAGCGACGATGATAATTCACCCCTCCACTTT
>TRBD2|few|TRBV6-1|TRBJ2-5
CAGGRGGFQTQYF
TGTGCCGGAGGACGGGGGGGGTTCCAGACCCAGTACTTC
>TRBD1|.|TRBV4-2|TRBJ2-1
CASSPRQGEYNERFF
TGTGCCAGCAGTCCACGACAGGGGGAATACAATGAGCGGTTCTTC
>TRBD1|few|TRBV12-5|TRBJ1-2
CASGFPPTGARGYTF
TGTGCTAGTGGTTTCCCCCCGACAGGGGCGAGAGGCTACACCTTC
>.|few|TRBV12-3/TRBV12-4|TRBJ1-1
CATHWGQNTEAFF
TGTGCCACCCACTGGGGACAGAACACTGAAGCTTTCTTT
>.|few|TRBV3-1|TRBJ2-2
CASSQVGGGPYTGELFF
TGTGCCAGCAGCCAAGTGGGGGGGGGGCCTTACACCGGGGAGCTGTTTTTT
>.|many|TRBV24-1|TRBJ1-2
CATSDLMVGKKISNYGYPF
TGTGCCACCAGTGATTTAATGGTAGGCAAAAAAATTTCTAACTATGGCTACCCCTTC
>.|many|TRBV4-2|TRBJ2-3
CASSQTPSGGGRTGTQYF
TGTGCCAGCAGCCAAACCCCCTCGGGCGGGGGCCGCACAGGTACGCAGTATTTT
>TRBD1|.|TRBV28|TRBJ1-2
CASSFTGAGYGYTF
TGTGCCAGCAGTTTCACAGGGGCCGGCTATGGCTACACCTTC
>.|.|TRBV9|TRBJ1-6
CASSVAGGTDSPLHF
TGTGCCAGCAGCGTAGCTGGGGGCACTGATTCACCCCTCCACTTT
>TRBD1|.|TRBV10-2|TRBJ1-5
CASSESAPGQGTSQPQHF
TGCGCCAGCAGTGAGTCTGCACCGGGACAGGGGACGAGTCAGCCCCAGCATTTT
>.|.|TRBV19|TRBJ2-7
CARYDTFSYEQYF
TGTGCCAGATACGACACATTCTCCTACGAGCAGTACTTC
>.|many|TRBV28|TRBJ1-2
CASSSSFPGGYTF
TGTGCCAGCAGTTCTTCCTTTCCGGGGGGCTACACCTTC
>.|many|TRBV10-2|TRBJ1-4
CASSPPVAGDEKLFF
TGCGCCAGCAGTCCGCCAGTGGCAGGGGATGAAAAACTGTTTTTT
>.|many|TRBV29-1|TRBJ1-2
CSVDNYDYGYTF
TGCAGCGTTGACAATTACGACTATGGCTACACCTTC
>.|many|TRBV5-1|TRBJ1-2
CASSLDPNYGYTF
TGCGCCAGCAGCTTGGATCCTAACTATGGCTACACCTTC
>.|many|TRBV7-9|TRBJ2-1
CASSLSGRVEQFF
TGTGCCAGCAGCTTATCAGGGCGGGTCGAGCAGTTCTTC
>.|.|TRBV20-1|TRBJ1-2
CSARWGRIYYGYTF
TGCAGTGCTAGGTGGGGCAGAATCTACTATGGCTACACCTTC
>TRBD2|many|TRBV5-8|TRBJ2-1
CASSQGTSGVYNEQFF
TGTGCCAGCAGCCAAGGGACTAGCGGGGTATACAATGAGCAGTTCTTC
>.|many|TRBV5-6|TRBJ1-4
CASSSVLGPGGEKLFF
TGTGCCAGCAGCTCAGTTCTAGGCCCCGGAGGAGAAAAACTGTTTTTT
>.|many|TRBV6-5|TRBJ1-3
CASRRAGSSGNTIYF
TGTGCCAGCAGACGCGCAGGGAGCTCTGGAAACACCATATATTTT
>.|.|TRBV19|TRBJ1-5
CASSTTQHF
TGTGCCAGTAGCACGACCCAGCATTTT
>.|many|TRBV19|TRBJ2-1
CASSDGYSYNEQFF
TGTGCCAGTAGTGATGGATACTCCTACAATGAGCAGTTCTTC